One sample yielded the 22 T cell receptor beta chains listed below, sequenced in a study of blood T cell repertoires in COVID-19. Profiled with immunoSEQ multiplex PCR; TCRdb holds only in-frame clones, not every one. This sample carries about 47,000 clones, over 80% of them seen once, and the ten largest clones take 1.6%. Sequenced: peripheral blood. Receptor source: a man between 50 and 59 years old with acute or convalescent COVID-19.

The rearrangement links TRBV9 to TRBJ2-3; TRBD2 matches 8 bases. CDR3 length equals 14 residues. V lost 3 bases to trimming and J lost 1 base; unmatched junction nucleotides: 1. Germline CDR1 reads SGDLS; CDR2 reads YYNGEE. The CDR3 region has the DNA TGTGCCAGCAGCGAACTAGCGGGCACAGATACGCAGTATTTT. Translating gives CASSELAGTDTQYF.

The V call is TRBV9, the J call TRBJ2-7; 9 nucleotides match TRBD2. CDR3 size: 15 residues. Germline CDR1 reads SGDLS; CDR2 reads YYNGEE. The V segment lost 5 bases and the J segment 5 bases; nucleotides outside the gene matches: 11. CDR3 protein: CASSLAGDSIHEQYF. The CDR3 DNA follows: TGTGCCAGCAGTTTAGCGGGAGATTCTATCCACGAGCAGTACTTC. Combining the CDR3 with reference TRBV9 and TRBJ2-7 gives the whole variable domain DSGVTQTPKHLITATGQRVTLRCSPRSGDLSVYWYQQSLDQGLQFLIQYYNGEERAKGNILERFSAQQFPDLHSELNLSSLELGDSALYFCASSLAGDSIHEQYFGPGTRLTVT.

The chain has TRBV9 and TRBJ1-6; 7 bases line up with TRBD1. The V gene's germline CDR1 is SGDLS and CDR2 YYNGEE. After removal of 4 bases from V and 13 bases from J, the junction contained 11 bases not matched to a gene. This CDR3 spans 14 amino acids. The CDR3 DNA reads TGTGCCAGCAGCCCGCAATCAACAGGGGTTCCCCTCCACTTT. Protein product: CASSPQSTGVPLHF.

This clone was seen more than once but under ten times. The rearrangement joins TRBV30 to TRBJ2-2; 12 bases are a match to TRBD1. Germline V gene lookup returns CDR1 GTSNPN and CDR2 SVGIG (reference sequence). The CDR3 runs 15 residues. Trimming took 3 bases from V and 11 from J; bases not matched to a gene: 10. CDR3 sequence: CAWSRPPGQGAELFF. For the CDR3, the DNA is TGTGCCTGGAGCCGACCACCGGGACAGGGGGCCGAGCTGTTTTTT.

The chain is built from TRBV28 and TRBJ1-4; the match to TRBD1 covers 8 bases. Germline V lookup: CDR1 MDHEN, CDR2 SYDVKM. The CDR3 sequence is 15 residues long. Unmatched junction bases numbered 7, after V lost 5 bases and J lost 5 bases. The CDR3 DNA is TGTGCCAGCAGTACCTCGGACAGGGAGAATGAAAAACTGTTTTTT. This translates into CASSTSDRENEKLFF.

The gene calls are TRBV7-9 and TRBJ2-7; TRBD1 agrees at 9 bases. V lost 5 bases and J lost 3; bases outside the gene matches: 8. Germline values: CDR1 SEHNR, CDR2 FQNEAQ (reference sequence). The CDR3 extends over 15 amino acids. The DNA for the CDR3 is TGTGCCAGCAGCCTCGGACAGGGGTTTTTCTACGAGCAGTACTTC. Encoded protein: CASSLGQGFFYEQYF.

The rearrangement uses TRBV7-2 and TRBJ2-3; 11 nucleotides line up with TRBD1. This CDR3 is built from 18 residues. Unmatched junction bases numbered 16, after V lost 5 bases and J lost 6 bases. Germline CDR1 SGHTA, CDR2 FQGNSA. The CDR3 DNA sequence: TGTGCCAGCAGCCCCGCCTGGGGACAGGGGGTCCCGAGTGATACGCAGTATTTT. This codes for CASSPAWGQGVPSDTQYF.

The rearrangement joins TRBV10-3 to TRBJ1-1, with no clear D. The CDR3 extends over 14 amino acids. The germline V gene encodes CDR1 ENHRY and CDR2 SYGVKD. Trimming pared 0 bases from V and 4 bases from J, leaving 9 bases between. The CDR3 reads CAISESGEGTEAFF. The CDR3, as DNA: TGTGCCATCAGTGAGTCCGGGGAGGGCACTGAAGCTTTCTTT.

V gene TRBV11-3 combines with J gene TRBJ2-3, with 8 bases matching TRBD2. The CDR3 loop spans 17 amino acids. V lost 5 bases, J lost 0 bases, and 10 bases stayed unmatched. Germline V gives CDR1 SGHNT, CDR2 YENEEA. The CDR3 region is CASSLGAGGPSTDTQYF. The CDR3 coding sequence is TGTGCCAGCAGCCTAGGGGCGGGGGGCCCTAGCACAGATACGCAGTATTTT.

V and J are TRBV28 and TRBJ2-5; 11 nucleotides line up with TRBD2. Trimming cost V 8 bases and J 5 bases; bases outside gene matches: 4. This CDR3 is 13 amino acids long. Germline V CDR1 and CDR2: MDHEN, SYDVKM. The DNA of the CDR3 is TGTGCCAGCCGTCTAGCGGGAGGCGAGACCCAGTACTTC. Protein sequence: CASRLAGGETQYF.

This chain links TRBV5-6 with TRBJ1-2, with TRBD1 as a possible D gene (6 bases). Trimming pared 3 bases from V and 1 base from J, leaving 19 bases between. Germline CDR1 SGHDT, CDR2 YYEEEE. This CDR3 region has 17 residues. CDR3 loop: CASSSRFGQPLNYGYTF. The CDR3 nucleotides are TGTGCCAGCAGCTCCCGCTTCGGACAGCCGCTTAACTATGGCTACACCTTC.

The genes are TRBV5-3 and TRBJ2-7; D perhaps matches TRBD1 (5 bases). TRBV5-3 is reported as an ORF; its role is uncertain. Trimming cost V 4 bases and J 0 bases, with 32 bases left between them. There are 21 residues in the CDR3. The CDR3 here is CARSTLKSHRSSGPISYEQYF. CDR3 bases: TGTGCCAGAAGCACCCTAAAATCCCACAGGAGTTCGGGTCCTATCTCCTACGAGCAGTACTTC.

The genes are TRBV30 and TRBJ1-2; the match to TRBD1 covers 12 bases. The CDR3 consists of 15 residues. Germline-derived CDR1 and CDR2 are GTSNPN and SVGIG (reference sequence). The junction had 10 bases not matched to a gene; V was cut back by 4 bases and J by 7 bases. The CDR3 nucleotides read TGTGCCTGGACCGAATCCGGGACAGGGGGCCGTGGCTACACCTTC. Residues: CAWTESGTGGRGYTF. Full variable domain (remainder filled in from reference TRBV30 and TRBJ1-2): SQTIHQWPATLVQPVGSPLSLECTVEGTSNPNLYWYRQAAGRGLQLLFYSVGIGQISSEVPQNLSASRPQDRQFILSSKKLLLSDSGFYLCAWTESGTGGRGYTFGSGTRLTVV.

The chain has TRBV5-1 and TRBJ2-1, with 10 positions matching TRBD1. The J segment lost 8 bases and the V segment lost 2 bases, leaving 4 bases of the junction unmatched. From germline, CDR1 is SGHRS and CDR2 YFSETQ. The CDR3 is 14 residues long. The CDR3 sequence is CASSLGTGVHEQFF. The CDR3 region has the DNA TGCGCCAGCAGCTTAGGGACAGGGGTCCATGAGCAGTTCTTC.

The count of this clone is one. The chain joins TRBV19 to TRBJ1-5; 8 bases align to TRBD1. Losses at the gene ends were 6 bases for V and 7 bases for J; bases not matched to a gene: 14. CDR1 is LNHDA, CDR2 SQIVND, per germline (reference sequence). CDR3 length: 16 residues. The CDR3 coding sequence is TGTGCCAGTAGGAAAACAGGGGGAGATGGGAAGCAGCCCCAGCATTTT. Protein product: CASRKTGGDGKQPQHF.

Here the CDR3 DNA reads TGCGCCAGCAGCGCGGACAAGCCCTCTGGAAACACCATATATTTT. Its protein is CASSADKPSGNTIYF. This sequence joins TRBV5-1 and TRBJ1-3; possibly TRBD1 for D (5 bases). CDR3 length equals 15 residues. With 4 bases removed from V and 0 bases from J, the gap between germline ends came to 11 bases. In germline, CDR1 is SGHRS, CDR2 YFSETQ.

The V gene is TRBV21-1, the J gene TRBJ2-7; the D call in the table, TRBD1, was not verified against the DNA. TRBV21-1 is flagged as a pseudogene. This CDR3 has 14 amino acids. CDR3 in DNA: TGTGCCAGCAGCACACCCGGGACAGACTACGAGCAGTACTTC. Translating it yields CASSTPGTDYEQYF.

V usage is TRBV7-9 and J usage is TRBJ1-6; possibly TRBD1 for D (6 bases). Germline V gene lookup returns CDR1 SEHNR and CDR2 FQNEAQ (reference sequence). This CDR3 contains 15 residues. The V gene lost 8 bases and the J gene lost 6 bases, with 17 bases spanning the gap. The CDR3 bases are TGTGCCAGCTACCAATGGGGGGGGGCTAATTCACCCCTCCACTTT. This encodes CASYQWGGANSPLHF.

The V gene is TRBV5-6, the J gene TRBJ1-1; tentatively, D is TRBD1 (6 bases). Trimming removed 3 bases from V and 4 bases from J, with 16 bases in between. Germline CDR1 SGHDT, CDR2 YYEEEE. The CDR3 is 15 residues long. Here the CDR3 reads CASSWGRGSTTEAFF. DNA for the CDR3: TGTGCCAGCAGCTGGGGCAGGGGCTCGACCACTGAAGCTTTCTTT.

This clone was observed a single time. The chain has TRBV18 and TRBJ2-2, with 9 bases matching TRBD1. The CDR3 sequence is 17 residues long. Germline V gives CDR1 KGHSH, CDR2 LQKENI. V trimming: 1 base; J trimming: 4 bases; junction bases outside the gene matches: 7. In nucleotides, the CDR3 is TGTGCCAGCTCACCACTTCCTCCGGGACAGGGCACCGGGGAGCTGTTTTTT. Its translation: CASSPLPPGQGTGELFF.

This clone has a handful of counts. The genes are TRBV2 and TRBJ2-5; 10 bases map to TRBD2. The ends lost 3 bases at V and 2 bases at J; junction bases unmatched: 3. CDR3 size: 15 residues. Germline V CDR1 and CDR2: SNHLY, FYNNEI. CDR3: CASSETSGRQETQYF. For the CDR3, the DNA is TGTGCCAGCAGTGAGACTAGCGGGCGGCAAGAGACCCAGTACTTC.

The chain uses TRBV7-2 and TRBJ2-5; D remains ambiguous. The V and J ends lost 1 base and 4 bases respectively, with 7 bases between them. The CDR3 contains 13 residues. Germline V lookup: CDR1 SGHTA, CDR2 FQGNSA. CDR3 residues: CASSLGSRETQYF. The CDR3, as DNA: TGTGCCAGCAGCTTAGGCTCCAGAGAGACCCAGTACTTC.